The clone carrying this T cell receptor beta chain turned up a few times. CDR3 length: 12 amino acids. Per germline, CDR1 MDHEN and CDR2 SYDVKM. The V and J ends lost 3 bases and 3 bases respectively, with 6 bases between them. Using immunoSEQ multiplex PCR, the repertoire was profiled, and TCRdb retains in-frame clones only, with some absent. The sample consists of 180,000 or so clones, over 75% of them appearing once. This sample was included in a study of blood T cell repertoires in COVID-19. Study overall: T cells, B-cell-depleted T cells, or PBMCs supplied cDNA or gDNA.

V is TRBV28 and J is TRBJ2-7, with no clear D. The specimen was PBMCs or T cells enriched from blood (not recorded which). This TCR was sampled from a man between 50 and 59 years old who had recovered from COVID-19. The CDR3 coding sequence is TGTGCCAGCAGTTTCGACATCTACGAGCAGTACTTC. It is translated as CASSFDIYEQYF.